The 22 T cell receptor beta chains given below trace back to one sample, sequenced in a study of cytomegalovirus exposure and HLA in healthy donors. In the PCR, 60 Vbeta and 13 Jbeta primers were used. The method was immunoSEQ multiplex PCR; TCRdb's version includes in-frame clones alone and lacks a portion of them. This repertoire includes roughly 70,000 clones. The sample taken for sequencing was PBMCs. Source of these receptors: a female donor in good health and CMV-seropositive.

The chain joins TRBV27 to TRBJ2-7, with 7 nucleotides matching TRBD1. CDR1 and CDR2 (germline): MNHEY, SMNVEV (reference sequence). V lost 5 bases, J lost 6 bases, and 7 bases stayed unmatched. CDR3 length equals 13 residues. The chain's CDR3 is CASSPRTGFEQYF. The CDR3 bases are TGTGCCAGCAGTCCAAGGACAGGTTTCGAGCAGTACTTC.

V gene TRBV6-5 combines with J gene TRBJ2-7; 10 bases map to TRBD1. V lost 6 bases to trimming and J lost 4 bases; unmatched junction nucleotides: 6. The CDR3 loop spans 14 amino acids. Germline loops: CDR1 MNHEY, CDR2 SVGAGI. DNA of the CDR3: TGTGCCAGCAGCCATGACAGGGGGCCATACGAGCAGTACTTC. This gives the protein CASSHDRGPYEQYF.

The chain couples TRBV6-1 to TRBJ2-3; D possibly corresponds to TRBD2 (6 bases). V was clipped by 8 bases and J by 1 base, with 10 bases between them. Per the germline V gene, CDR1 is MNHNS and CDR2 is SASEGT. The CDR3 sequence is 13 residues long. This chain's CDR3 is CASLWEGTDTQYF. CDR3 DNA sequence: TGTGCCAGCTTGTGGGAGGGCACAGATACGCAGTATTTT.

The chain joins TRBV11-2 to TRBJ2-1; perhaps TRBD2 as D (6 bases). Germline values: CDR1 SGHAT, CDR2 FQNNGV. This CDR3 contains 17 residues. Trimming stripped 0 bases from V and 0 bases from J, with 12 bases between. The CDR3 here is CASSLDRDSGSYNEQFF. In DNA, the CDR3 is TGTGCCAGCAGCTTAGATCGTGATAGCGGCTCCTACAATGAGCAGTTCTTC.

The genes are TRBV6-5 and TRBJ1-5; tentative D call: TRBD1 (6 bases). V shed 8 bases and J shed 8 bases, with 13 bases lying between them. Germline CDR1 and CDR2: MNHEY and SVGAGI. The CDR3 contains 12 residues. CDR3 region: CASGRGREPQHF. In nucleotides, the CDR3 is TGTGCCAGCGGGCGGGGGCGAGAGCCCCAGCATTTT.

This chain uses TRBV29-1 with TRBJ2-5; D may be TRBD1 (7 bases). The J call may not be correct, given that the DNA end is closer to TRBJ2-7. Germline values: CDR1 SQVTM, CDR2 ANQGSEA. The CDR3 sequence is 12 residues long. In DNA form, the CDR3 reads TGCAGCGTTGAACCCAGGGGGGACGAGCAGTACTTC. This encodes CSVEPRGDEQYF.

This chain links TRBV25-1 with TRBJ1-3, with a possible D match to TRBD1 (5 bases). The CDR3 runs to 15 residues. Germline CDR1 reads MGHDK; CDR2 reads SYGVNS. The germline V and J ends were trimmed by 3 bases and 0 bases, with 9 bases remaining between them. The CDR3 region has the DNA TGTGCCAGCAGTGATGGACACAGCTCTGGAAACACCATATATTTT. Amino acid sequence: CASSDGHSSGNTIYF.

This chain uses TRBV28 with TRBJ2-7; 12 bases are a match to TRBD1. Trimming at V came to 2 bases and at J to 7 bases, leaving 6 bases not matched to a gene. The V gene's germline CDR1 is MDHEN and CDR2 SYDVKM. This CDR3 is built from 15 residues. DNA for the CDR3: TGTGCCAGCAGTTTACAGGGACAGGGGGCGCGTGAGCAGTACTTC. Amino acids: CASSLQGQGAREQYF.

The chain links TRBV4-2 to TRBJ2-1, with TRBD2 matching over 10 bases. The germline V gene has CDR1 LGHNA and CDR2 YNFKEQ. The CDR3 loop spans 18 amino acids. V shed 4 bases and J 4 bases; nucleotides not matched to a gene: 13. DNA of the CDR3: TGTGCCAGCAGCCCCCGTCCTGCTAGCGGGGGCTCATACAATGAGCAGTTCTTC. Translating it yields CASSPRPASGGSYNEQFF.

The chain has TRBV7-2 and TRBJ2-7; 7 bases align to TRBD1. Germline V gene lookup returns CDR1 SGHTA and CDR2 FQGNSA. Trimming cost V 1 base and J 2 bases; bases outside gene matches: 2. The CDR3 loop spans 14 amino acids. CDR3 protein: CASSLGDRPYEQYF. CDR3 DNA sequence: TGTGCCAGCAGCTTAGGGGACAGACCCTACGAGCAGTACTTC.

V and J are TRBV9 and TRBJ1-2; tentatively, D is TRBD1 (5 bases). The germline V gene has CDR1 SGDLS and CDR2 YYNGEE. The CDR3 covers 16 residues. The V gene lost 5 bases and the J gene lost 3 bases, with 20 bases spanning the gap. The CDR3, as DNA: TGTGCCAGCAGGGATGGGAGGGGCGGAATTGACTATGGCTACACCTTC. Encoded protein: CASRDGRGGIDYGYTF.

The rearrangement links TRBV7-2 to TRBJ2-1; 7 nucleotides line up with TRBD2. Germline CDR1 SGHTA, CDR2 FQGNSA. The CDR3 spans 15 residues. V lost 5 bases and J lost 0; bases outside the gene matches: 4. CDR3 sequence reads: CASSQGGSSYNEQFF. In DNA form, the CDR3 reads TGTGCCAGCAGCCAAGGCGGGAGCTCCTACAATGAGCAGTTCTTC.

V gene TRBV10-2 combines with J gene TRBJ2-5; D is perhaps TRBD2 (7 bases). The CDR3 sequence is 14 residues long. CDR1 is WSHSY, CDR2 SAAADI, per germline. Trimming left V 1 base short and J 5 bases short, with 11 bases between. CDR3 loop: CASSEWGGEETQYF. As DNA, the CDR3 is TGCGCCAGCAGTGAGTGGGGGGGCGAGGAGACCCAGTACTTC.

The chain couples TRBV19 to TRBJ1-1; D unresolved. The CDR3 consists of 14 residues. Trimming removed 0 bases at V and 4 bases at J, with 9 bases between. The V gene's germline CDR1 is LNHDA and CDR2 SQIVND (reference sequence). The CDR3 nucleotides read TGTGCCAGTAGTATAGATTACCCAGGCACTGAAGCTTTCTTT. Translated, it gives CASSIDYPGTEAFF.

The chain is built from TRBV7-6 and TRBJ1-3; TRBD1 agrees at 7 bases. In germline, CDR1 is SGHVS, CDR2 FNYEAQ. J lost 4 bases, V lost 2 bases, and 8 bases had no gene match. The CDR3 sequence is 16 residues long. The CDR3 reads CASSLRTGSTGNTIYF. Written as DNA, the CDR3 is TGTGCCAGCAGCTTACGGACAGGATCAACCGGAAACACCATATATTTT. Full variable domain (missing parts from reference TRBV7-6 and TRBJ1-3): GAGVSQSPRYKVTKRGQDVALRCDPISGHVSLYWYRQALGQGPEFLTYFNYEAQQDKSGLPNDRFSAERPEGSISTLTIQRTEQRDSAMYRCASSLRTGSTGNTIYFGEGSWLTVV.

The V call is TRBV5-1, the J call TRBJ2-1, with 8 bases matching TRBD2. After removal of 1 base from V and 7 bases from J, the junction contained 4 bases not matched to a gene. Per germline, CDR1 SGHRS and CDR2 YFSETQ. The CDR3 is 14 residues long. CDR3 nucleotide sequence: TGCGCCAGCAGCTTGTCGGGGGGGAAGAATGAGCAGTTCTTC. It specifies CASSLSGGKNEQFF.

The chain uses TRBV14 and TRBJ1-2; 9 positions agree with TRBD1. Germline lookup yields CDR1 SGHDN and CDR2 FVKESK. Losses at the gene ends were 1 base for V and 2 bases for J; bases not matched to a gene: 2. The CDR3 loop spans 15 amino acids. CDR3 sequence (DNA): TGTGCCAGCAGCCAAGGAGACAGGGGGAACTATGGCTACACCTTC. Translating it yields CASSQGDRGNYGYTF.

The rearrangement joins TRBV11-2 to TRBJ1-6, with D uncertain. Trimming removed 2 bases from V and 10 bases from J, with 9 bases in between. Germline V lookup: CDR1 SGHAT, CDR2 FQNNGV. The length of the CDR3 is 13 residues. The CDR3 DNA follows: TGTGCCAGCAGCTTAACAGCGGTGTCACCCCTCCACTTT. Translated: CASSLTAVSPLHF.

As to this clone: Other nucleotide sequences from this sample produce the same CDR3. The chain uses TRBV5-1 and TRBJ2-3; possibly TRBD2 for D (6 bases). The V gene's germline CDR1 is SGHRS and CDR2 YFSETQ. Trimming took off 4 bases at V and 1 base at J, with 13 bases between the two ends. CDR3 size: 15 residues. DNA of the CDR3: TGCGCCAGCAGCCTTCTAGGCGGGGGCACAGATACGCAGTATTTT. Protein sequence: CASSLLGGGTDTQYF.

This rearrangement joins TRBV7-9 to TRBJ1-5, with D maybe TRBD1 (6 bases). The V end lost 5 bases, the J end lost 5 bases, and 16 bases lay between the germline ends. The CDR3 has 15 residues. Germline V lookup: CDR1 SEHNR, CDR2 FQNEAQ (reference sequence). In nucleotides, the CDR3 is TGTGCCAGCAGCGGGGGGGCGGAGGGATATCAGCCCCAGCATTTT. As protein: CASSGGAEGYQPQHF.

The V and J genes are TRBV18 and TRBJ2-6; possibly TRBD1 for D (6 bases). The CDR3 length is 17 residues. The ends were cut back, 0 bases at V and 3 bases at J, with 12 bases in the middle. Germline V gene lookup returns CDR1 KGHSH and CDR2 LQKENI. The DNA for the CDR3 is TGTGCCAGCTCACCACCACACAGGGAGTTTGGGGCCAACGTCCTGACTTTC. Translated, it gives CASSPPHREFGANVLTF.

This sequence joins TRBV4-2 and TRBJ2-2; the match to TRBD2 covers 7 bases. Germline assignment: CDR1 LGHNA and CDR2 YNFKEQ. V lost 0 bases to trimming and J lost 5 bases; unmatched junction nucleotides: 6. This CDR3 has 16 amino acids. This CDR3 reads CASSQEPGTTTGELFF. The CDR3 nucleotides read TGTGCCAGCAGCCAAGAACCGGGGACTACAACCGGGGAGCTGTTTTTT.